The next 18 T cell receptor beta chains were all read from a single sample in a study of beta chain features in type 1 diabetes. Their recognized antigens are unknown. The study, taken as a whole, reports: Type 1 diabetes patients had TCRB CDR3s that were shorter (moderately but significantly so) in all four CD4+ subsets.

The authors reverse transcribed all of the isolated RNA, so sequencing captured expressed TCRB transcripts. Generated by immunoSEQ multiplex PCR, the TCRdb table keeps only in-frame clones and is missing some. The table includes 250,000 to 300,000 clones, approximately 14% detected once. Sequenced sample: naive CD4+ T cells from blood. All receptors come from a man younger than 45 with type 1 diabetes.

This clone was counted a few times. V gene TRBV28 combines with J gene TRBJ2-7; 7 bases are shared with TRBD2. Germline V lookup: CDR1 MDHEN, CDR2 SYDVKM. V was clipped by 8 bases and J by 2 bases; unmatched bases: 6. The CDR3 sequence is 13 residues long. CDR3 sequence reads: CASCTGGPYEQYF. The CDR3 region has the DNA TGTGCCAGCTGTACGGGAGGCCCCTACGAGCAGTACTTC.

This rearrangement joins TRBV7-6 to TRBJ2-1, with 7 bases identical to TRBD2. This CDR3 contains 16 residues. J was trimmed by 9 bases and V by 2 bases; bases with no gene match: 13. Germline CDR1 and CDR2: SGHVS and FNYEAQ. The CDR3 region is CASSLRVAGDIGEQFF. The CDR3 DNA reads TGTGCCAGCAGCTTAAGGGTTGCGGGAGACATTGGTGAGCAGTTCTTC.

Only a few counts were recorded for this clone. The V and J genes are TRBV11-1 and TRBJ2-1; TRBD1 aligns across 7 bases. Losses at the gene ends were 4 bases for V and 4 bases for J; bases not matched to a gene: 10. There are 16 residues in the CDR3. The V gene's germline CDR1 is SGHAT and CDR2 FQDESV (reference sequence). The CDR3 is CASSSYAGDRYNEQFF. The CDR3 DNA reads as TGTGCCAGCAGCTCCTATGCCGGGGACAGATACAATGAGCAGTTCTTC.

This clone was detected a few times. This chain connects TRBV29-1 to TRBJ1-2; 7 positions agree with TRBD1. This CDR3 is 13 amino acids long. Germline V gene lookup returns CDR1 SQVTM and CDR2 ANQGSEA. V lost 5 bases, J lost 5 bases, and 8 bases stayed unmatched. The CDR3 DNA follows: TGCAGCGTTTCCAGCAGGGGGGTATATGGCTACACCTTC. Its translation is CSVSSRGVYGYTF.

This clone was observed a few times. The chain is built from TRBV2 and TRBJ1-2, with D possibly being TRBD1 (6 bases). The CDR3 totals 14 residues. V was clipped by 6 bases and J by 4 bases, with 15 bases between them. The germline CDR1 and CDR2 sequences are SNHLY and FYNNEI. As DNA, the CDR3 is TGTGCCAGCAGGGTGACAGGCCCGCTCTATGGCTACACCTTC. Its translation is CASRVTGPLYGYTF.

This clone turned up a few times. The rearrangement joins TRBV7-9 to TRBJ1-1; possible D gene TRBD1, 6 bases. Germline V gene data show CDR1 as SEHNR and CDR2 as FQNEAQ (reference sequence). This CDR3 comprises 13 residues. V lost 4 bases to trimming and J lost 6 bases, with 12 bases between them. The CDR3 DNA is TGTGCCAGCAGCTACGAGACAGGTTCTGAAGCTTTCTTT. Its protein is CASSYETGSEAFF. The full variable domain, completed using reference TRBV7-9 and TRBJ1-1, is DTGVSQNPRHKITKRGQNVTFRCDPISEHNRLYWYRQTLGQGPEFLTYFQNEAQLEKSRLLSDRFSAERPKGSFSTLEIQRTEQGDSAMYLCASSYETGSEAFFGQGTRLTVV.

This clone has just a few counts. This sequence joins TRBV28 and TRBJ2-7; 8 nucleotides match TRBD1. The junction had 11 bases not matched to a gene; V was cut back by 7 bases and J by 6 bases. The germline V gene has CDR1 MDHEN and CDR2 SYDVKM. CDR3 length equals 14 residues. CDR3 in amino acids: CASTLGQGLSEQYF. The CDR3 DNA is TGTGCCAGCACCTTAGGACAGGGTTTAAGCGAGCAGTACTTC.

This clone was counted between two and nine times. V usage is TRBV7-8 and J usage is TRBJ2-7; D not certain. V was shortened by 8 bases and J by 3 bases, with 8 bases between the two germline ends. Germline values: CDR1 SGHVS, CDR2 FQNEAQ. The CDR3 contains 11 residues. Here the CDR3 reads CASGAVYEQYF. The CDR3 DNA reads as TGTGCCAGCGGAGCCGTCTACGAGCAGTACTTC.

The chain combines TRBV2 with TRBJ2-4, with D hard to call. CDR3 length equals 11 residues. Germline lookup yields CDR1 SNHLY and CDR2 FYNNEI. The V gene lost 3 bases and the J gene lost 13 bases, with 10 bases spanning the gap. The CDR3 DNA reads TGTGCCAGCAGTGATAGGATGGAGCAGTACTTC. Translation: CASSDRMEQYF.

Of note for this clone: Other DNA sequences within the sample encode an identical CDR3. In nucleotides, the CDR3 is TGCAGCGTGGGGGGACTAGCGGGAGGAACAGATACGCAGTATTTT. Its translation is CSVGGLAGGTDTQYF. This sequence joins TRBV29-1 and TRBJ2-3; 15 bases are shared with TRBD2. V was pared by 6 bases and J by 3 bases, with 4 bases of the junction left unmatched. This CDR3 comprises 15 residues. The germline gives CDR1 SQVTM, CDR2 ANQGSEA.

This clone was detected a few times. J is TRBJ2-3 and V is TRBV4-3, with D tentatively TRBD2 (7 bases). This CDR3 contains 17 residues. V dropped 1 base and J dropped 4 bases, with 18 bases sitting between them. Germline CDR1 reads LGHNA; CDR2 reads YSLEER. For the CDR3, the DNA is TGCGCCAGCAGCCAAGGAGGGGGGGATCTAGCCGCAGATACGCAGTATTTT. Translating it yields CASSQGGGDLAADTQYF.

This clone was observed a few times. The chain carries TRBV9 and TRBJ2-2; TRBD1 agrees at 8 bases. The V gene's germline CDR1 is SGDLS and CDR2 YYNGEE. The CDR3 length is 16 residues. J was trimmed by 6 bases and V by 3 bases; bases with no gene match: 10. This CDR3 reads CASSAAGQDIAGELFF. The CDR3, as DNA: TGTGCCAGCAGCGCGGCGGGACAGGATATTGCCGGGGAGCTGTTTTTT. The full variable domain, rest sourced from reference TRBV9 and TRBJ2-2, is DSGVTQTPKHLITATGQRVTLRCSPRSGDLSVYWYQQSLDQGLQFLIQYYNGEERAKGNILERFSAQQFPDLHSELNLSSLELGDSALYFCASSAAGQDIAGELFFGEGSRLTVL.

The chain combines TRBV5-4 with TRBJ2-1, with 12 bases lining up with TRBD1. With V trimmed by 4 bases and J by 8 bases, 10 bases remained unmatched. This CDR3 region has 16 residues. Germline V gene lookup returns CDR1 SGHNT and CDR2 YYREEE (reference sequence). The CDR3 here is CASSQVPGQGAHEQFF. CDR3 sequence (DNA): TGTGCCAGCAGCCAAGTCCCGGGACAGGGGGCCCATGAGCAGTTCTTC.

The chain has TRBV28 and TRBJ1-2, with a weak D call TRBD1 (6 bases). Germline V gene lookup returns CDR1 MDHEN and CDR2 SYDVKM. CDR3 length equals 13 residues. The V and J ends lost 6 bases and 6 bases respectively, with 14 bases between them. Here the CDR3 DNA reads TGTGCCAGCAGGACCAGCGGGGGCAATGGCTACACCTTC. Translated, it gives CASRTSGGNGYTF.

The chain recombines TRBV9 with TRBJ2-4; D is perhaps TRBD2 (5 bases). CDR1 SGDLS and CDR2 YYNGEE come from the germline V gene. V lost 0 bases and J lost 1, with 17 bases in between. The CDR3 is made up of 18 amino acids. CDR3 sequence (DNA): TGTGCCAGCAGCGTAGCGGGTAGCGCCTTGGGGGCCAAAAACATTCAGTACTTC. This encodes CASSVAGSALGAKNIQYF.

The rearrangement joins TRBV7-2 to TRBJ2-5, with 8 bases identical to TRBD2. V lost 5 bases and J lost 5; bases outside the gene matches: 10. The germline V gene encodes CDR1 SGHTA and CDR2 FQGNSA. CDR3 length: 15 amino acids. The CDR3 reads CASSQVAGSIETQYF. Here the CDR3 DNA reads TGTGCCAGCAGCCAAGTAGCGGGGAGCATCGAGACCCAGTACTTC.

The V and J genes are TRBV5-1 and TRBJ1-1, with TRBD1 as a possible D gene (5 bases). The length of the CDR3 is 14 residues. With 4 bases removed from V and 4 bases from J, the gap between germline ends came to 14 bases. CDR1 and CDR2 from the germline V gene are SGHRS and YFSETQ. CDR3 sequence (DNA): TGCGCCAGCAGCCGCCTGGACGGGGGCACTGAAGCTTTCTTT. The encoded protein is CASSRLDGGTEAFF.

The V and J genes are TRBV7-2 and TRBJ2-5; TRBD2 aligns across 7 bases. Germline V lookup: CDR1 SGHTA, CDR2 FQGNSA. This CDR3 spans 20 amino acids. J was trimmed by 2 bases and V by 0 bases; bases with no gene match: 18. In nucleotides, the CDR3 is TGTGCCAGCAGCTTAGCGGGACTATCCTCTTACCACTTGAGGCAAGAGACCCAGTACTTC. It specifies CASSLAGLSSYHLRQETQYF.